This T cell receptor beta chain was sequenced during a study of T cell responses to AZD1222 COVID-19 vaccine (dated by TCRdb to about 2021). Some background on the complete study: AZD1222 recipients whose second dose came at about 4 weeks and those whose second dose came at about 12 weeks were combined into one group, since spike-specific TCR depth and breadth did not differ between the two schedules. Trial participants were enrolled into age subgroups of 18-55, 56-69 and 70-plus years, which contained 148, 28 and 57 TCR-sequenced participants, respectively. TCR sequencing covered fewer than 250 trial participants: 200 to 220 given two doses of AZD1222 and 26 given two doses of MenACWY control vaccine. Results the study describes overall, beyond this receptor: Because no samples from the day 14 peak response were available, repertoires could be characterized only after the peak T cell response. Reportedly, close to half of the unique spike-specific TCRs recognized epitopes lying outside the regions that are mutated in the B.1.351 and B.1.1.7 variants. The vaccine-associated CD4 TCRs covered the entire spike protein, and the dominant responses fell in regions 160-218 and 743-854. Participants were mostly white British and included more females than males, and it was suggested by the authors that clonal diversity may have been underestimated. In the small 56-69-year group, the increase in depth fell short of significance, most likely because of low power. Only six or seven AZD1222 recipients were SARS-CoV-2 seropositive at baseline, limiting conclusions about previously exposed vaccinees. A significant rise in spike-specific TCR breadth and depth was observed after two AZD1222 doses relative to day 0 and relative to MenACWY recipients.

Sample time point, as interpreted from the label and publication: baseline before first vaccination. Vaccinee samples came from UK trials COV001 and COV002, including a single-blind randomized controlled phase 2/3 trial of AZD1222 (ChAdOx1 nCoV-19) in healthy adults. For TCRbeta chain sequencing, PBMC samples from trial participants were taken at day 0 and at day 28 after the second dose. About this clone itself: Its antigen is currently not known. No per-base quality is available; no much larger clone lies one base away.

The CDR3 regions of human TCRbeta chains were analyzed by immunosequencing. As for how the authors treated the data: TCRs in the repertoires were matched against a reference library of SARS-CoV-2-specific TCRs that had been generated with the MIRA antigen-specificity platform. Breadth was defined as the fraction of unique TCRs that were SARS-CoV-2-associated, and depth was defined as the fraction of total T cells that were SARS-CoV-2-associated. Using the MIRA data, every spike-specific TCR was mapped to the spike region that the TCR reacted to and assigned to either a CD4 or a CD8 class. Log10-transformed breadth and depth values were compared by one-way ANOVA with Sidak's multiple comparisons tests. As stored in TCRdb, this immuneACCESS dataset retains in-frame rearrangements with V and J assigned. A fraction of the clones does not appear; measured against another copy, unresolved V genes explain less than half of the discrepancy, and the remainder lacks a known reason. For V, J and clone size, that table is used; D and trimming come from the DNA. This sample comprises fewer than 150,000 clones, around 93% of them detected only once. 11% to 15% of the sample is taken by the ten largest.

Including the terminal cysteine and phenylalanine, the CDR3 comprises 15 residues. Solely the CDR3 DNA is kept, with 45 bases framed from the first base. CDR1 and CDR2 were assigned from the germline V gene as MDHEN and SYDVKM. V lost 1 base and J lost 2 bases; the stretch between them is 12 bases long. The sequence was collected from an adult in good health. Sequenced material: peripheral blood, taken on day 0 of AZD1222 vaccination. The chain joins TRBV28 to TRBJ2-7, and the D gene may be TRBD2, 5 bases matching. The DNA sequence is TGTGCCAGCAGTTTATTGAGGGAGAGTACCTACGAGCAGTACTTC. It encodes CASSLLRESTYEQYF.